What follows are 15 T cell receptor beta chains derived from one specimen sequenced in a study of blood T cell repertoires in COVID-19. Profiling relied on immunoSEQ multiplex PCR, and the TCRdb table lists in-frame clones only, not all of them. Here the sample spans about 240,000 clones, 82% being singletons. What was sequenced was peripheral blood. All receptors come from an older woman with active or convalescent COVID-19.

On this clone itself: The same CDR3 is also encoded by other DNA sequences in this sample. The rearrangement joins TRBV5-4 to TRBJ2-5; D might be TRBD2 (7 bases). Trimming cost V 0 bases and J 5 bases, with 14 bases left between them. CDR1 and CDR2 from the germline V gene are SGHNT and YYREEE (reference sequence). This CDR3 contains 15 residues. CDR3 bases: TGTGCCAGCAGCTTGGCTGGGGGGGCGGGGGAGACCCAGTACTTC. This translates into CASSLAGGAGETQYF.

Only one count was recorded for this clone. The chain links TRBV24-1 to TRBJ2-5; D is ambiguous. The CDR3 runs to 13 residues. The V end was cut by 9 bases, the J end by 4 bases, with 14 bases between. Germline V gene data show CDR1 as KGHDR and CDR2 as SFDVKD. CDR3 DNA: TGTGCCACCCACCTTTTGATCGGAGAGACCCAGTACTTC. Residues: CATHLLIGETQYF.

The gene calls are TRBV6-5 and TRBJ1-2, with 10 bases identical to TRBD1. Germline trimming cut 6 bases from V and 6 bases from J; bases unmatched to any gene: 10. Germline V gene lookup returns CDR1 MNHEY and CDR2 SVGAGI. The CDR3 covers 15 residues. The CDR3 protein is CASRPPGQGKDGYTF. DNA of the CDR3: TGTGCCAGCAGACCTCCGGGACAGGGGAAAGATGGCTACACCTTC.

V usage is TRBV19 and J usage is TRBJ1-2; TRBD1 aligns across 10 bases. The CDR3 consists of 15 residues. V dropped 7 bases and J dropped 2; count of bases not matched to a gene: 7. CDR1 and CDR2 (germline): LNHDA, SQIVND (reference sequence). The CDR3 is CASNPRQGANYGYTF. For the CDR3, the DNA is TGTGCCAGTAACCCCCGACAGGGGGCCAACTATGGCTACACCTTC.

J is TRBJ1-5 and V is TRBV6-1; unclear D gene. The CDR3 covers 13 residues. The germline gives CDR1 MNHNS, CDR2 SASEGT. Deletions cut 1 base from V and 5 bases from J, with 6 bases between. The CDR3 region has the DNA TGTGCCAGCAGTGAAGAAGGAGATCAGCCCCAGCATTTT. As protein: CASSEEGDQPQHF.

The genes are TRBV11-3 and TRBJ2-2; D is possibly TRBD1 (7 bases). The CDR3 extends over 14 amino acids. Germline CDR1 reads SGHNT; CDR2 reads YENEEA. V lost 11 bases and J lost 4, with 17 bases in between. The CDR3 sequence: CASRQGGGTGELFF. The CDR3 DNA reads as TGTGCCTCCCGGCAGGGGGGCGGCACCGGGGAGCTGTTTTTT.

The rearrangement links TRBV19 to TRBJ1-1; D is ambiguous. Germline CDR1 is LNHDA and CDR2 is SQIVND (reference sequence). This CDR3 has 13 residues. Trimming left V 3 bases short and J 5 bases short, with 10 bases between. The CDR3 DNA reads TGTGCCAGTAGTATTGGCGGTTGGACTGAAGCTTTCTTT. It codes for CASSIGGWTEAFF.

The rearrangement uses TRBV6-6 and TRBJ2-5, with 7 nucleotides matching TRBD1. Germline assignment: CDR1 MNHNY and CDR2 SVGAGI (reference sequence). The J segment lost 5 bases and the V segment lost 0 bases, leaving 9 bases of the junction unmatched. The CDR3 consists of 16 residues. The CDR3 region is CASSYSGGVKWETQYF. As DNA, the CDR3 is TGTGCCAGCAGTTACTCAGGGGGCGTTAAGTGGGAGACCCAGTACTTC.

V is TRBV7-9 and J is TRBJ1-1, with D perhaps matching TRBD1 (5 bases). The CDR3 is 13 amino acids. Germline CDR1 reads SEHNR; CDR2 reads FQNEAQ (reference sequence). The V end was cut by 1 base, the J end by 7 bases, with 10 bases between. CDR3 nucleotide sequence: TGTGCCAGCAGCTTAGGGGGAACAGGTGAAGCTTTCTTT. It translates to CASSLGGTGEAFF.

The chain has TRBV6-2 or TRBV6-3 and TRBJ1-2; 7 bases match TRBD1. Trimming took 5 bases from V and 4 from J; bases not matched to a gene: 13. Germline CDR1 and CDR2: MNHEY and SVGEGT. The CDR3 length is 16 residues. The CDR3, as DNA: TGTGCCAGCAGTGAGAATCCCTACGGGACAGTCTATGGCTACACCTTC. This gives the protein CASSENPYGTVYGYTF.

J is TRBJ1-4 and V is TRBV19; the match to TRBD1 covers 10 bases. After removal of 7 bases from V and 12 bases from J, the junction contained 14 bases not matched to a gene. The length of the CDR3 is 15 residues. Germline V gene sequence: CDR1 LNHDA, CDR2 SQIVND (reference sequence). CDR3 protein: CASNRDRGHPEELFF. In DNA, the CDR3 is TGTGCCAGTAACCGGGACAGGGGACACCCCGAGGAACTGTTTTTT.

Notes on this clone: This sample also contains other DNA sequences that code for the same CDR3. The CDR3 DNA reads TGTGCCAGCAGAGAGACTGAAGCTTTCTTT. Translation: CASRETEAFF. The genes are TRBV28 and TRBJ1-1; the D is unclear. The germline V gene has CDR1 MDHEN and CDR2 SYDVKM. The CDR3 is 10 residues long. V was shortened by 6 bases and J by 5 bases, with 4 bases between the two germline ends. Together with reference TRBV28 and TRBJ1-1, the CDR3 gives the full variable domain: DVKVTQSSRYLVKRTGEKVFLECVQDMDHENMFWYRQDPGLGLRLIYFSYDVKMKEKGDIPEGYSVSREKKERFSLILESASTNQTSMYLCASRETEAFFGQGTRLTVV.

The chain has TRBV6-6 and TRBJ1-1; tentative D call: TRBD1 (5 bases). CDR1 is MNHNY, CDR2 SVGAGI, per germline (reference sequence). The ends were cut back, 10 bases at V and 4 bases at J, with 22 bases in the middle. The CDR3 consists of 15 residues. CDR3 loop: CATDQGFSLVTEAFF. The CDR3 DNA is TGTGCCACCGACCAGGGATTCAGTCTGGTCACTGAAGCTTTCTTT.

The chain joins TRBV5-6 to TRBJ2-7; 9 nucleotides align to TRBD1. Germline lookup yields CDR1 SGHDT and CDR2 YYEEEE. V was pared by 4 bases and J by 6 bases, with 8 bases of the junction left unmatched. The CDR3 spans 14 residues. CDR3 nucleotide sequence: TGTGCCAGCAGCCGGGTGACAGGGGGGGCCGAGCAGTACTTC. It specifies CASSRVTGGAEQYF.

CDR3 sequence: CASSVDPLQGSYEQYF. The CDR3 coding sequence is TGTGCCAGCAGCGTAGACCCCCTGCAGGGTTCCTACGAGCAGTACTTC. The chain has TRBV9 and TRBJ2-7, with D possibly matching TRBD1 (5 bases). Trimming stripped 0 bases from V and 1 base from J, with 14 bases between. The CDR3 has 16 amino acids. Germline lookup yields CDR1 SGDLS and CDR2 YYNGEE.